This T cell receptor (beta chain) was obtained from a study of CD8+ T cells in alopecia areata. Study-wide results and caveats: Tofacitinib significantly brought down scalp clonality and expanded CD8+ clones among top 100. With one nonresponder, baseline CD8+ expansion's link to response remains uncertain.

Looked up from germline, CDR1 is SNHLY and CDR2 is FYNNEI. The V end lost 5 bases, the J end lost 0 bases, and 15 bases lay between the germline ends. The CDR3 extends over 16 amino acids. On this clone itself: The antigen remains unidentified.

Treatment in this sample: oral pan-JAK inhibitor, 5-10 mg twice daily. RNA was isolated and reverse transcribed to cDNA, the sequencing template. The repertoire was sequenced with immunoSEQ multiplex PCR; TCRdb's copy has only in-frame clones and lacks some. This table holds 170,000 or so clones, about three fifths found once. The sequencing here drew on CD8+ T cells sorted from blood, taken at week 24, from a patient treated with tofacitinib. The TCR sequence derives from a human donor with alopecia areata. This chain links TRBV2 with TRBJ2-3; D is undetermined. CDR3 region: CASSPGPSPSTDTQYF. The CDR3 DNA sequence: TGTGCCAGCAGTCCCGGACCCTCCCCTAGCACAGATACGCAGTATTTT.